The next 7 T cell receptor beta chains were all read from a single sample in a study of T cells in localized non-small cell lung cancer. The method was immunoSEQ multiplex PCR; TCRdb's version includes in-frame clones alone and lacks a portion of them. Among 25,000 to 30,000 clones, about 90% were seen once, and the ten largest hold roughly 2.8%. This specimen consisted of peripheral blood, obtained before any cancer treatment. Receptors originate from a woman aged 18-55 years with stage I lung adenocarcinoma.

The V gene is TRBV7-9, the J gene TRBJ2-7, with D unresolved. The V end was cut by 6 bases, the J end by 0 bases, with 15 bases between. The CDR3 has 15 residues. Germline V CDR1 and CDR2: SEHNR, FQNEAQ (reference sequence). CDR3: CASSPYAESSYEQYF. Written as DNA, the CDR3 is TGTGCCAGCAGTCCGTATGCTGAAAGCTCCTACGAGCAGTACTTC. Together with reference TRBV7-9 and TRBJ2-7, the CDR3 gives the full variable domain: DTGVSQNPRHKITKRGQNVTFRCDPISEHNRLYWYRQTLGQGPEFLTYFQNEAQLEKSRLLSDRFSAERPKGSFSTLEIQRTEQGDSAMYLCASSPYAESSYEQYFGPGTRLTVT.

Only one count was recorded for this clone. The chain links TRBV5-3 to TRBJ2-1; weak D call: TRBD1 (6 bases). TRBV5-3 is an open reading frame, and its role is uncertain. This CDR3 comprises 13 residues. The V end lost 10 bases, the J end lost 4 bases, and 15 bases lay between the germline ends. The CDR3 spells CAGTRALYNEQFF. The CDR3 DNA is TGTGCCGGGACACGGGCCTTATACAATGAGCAGTTCTTC.

V gene TRBV27 combines with J gene TRBJ2-1; 9 nucleotides line up with TRBD1. Trimming took 8 bases from V and 2 from J; bases not matched to a gene: 7. Germline loops: CDR1 MNHEY, CDR2 SMNVEV (reference sequence). The CDR3 sequence is 15 residues long. CDR3 DNA: TGTGCCAGCCGCTTGGGGACAGGGACCTACAATGAGCAGTTCTTC. This sequence encodes CASRLGTGTYNEQFF.

The rearrangement uses TRBV2 and TRBJ2-7; D call uncertain. From germline, CDR1 is SNHLY and CDR2 FYNNEI. This CDR3 has 13 residues. The V end lost 3 bases, the J end lost 1 base, and 7 bases lay between the germline ends. The CDR3 is CASSDRNSYEQYF. The CDR3 DNA follows: TGTGCCAGCAGTGATCGAAATTCCTACGAGCAGTACTTC.

The V and J genes are TRBV6-5 and TRBJ1-2; D not certain. The CDR3 has 12 residues. The germline V and J ends were trimmed by 6 bases and 5 bases, with 10 bases remaining between them. The V gene's germline CDR1 is MNHEY and CDR2 SVGAGI. The CDR3 sequence is CASRDVAYGYTF. The DNA for the CDR3 is TGTGCCAGCAGGGACGTAGCGTATGGCTACACCTTC.

This clone was counted a single time. CDR3 sequence (DNA): TGTGCCAGCAGCGCTCCGGGACAGGGACGTGGCTACACCTTC. Its protein is CASSAPGQGRGYTF. V usage is TRBV27 and J usage is TRBJ1-2; 9 bases fit TRBD1. V shed 6 bases and J 7 bases; nucleotides not matched to a gene: 9. Germline-derived CDR1 and CDR2 are MNHEY and SMNVEV (reference sequence). This CDR3 region has 14 residues.

The J gene is TRBJ2-3, the V gene TRBV2; D uncertain. The V end was cut by 8 bases, the J end by 9 bases, with 3 bases between. CDR3 length: 8 residues. CDR1 is SNHLY, CDR2 FYNNEI, per germline. The DNA of the CDR3 is TGTGCCAGCGGGACGCAGTATTTT. This gives the protein CASGTQYF. The full variable domain, with the rest looked up from reference TRBV2 and TRBJ2-3, is EPEVTQTPSHQVTQMGQEVILRCVPISNHLYFYWYRQILGQKVEFLVSFYNNEISEKSEIFDDQFSVERPDGSNFTLKIRSTKLEDSAMYFCASGTQYFGPGTRLTVL.